This T cell receptor beta chain was captured by sequencing in a study of CD8 T cells in ankylosing spondylitis. The study's findings and limits: Seemingly distinctive of ankylosing spondylitis blood was a TCR beta motif formed by eight highly homologous variants. As for the disease-linked clones, they showed a CD8+ phenotype and occurred at relatively low frequencies in peripheral blood. Clones linked to disease were reported to show significant enrichment in matched ankylosing spondylitis synovial fluid. Previous work reported some of these motif variants in the synovial fluid and blood of reactive arthritis.

Quantitative 5'-RACE with molecular barcodes was used to make the TCR beta libraries. One entry per CDR3 protein results from TCRdb running MiXCR on the 5' RACE reads. The sample lists 750,000 to 850,000 distinct CDR3 sequences, approximately 12% occurring once. CDR1 is MNHEY and CDR2 is SMNVEV in the germline V gene (reference sequence). The CDR3 is 16 amino acids. V gave up 5 bases and J gave up 0 bases; unmatched junction bases: 9. This clonotype appeared many times. What it binds is unknown. Source material: blood, either unsorted or a sorted T cell fraction (not recorded which). The receptor's source is a male donor with ankylosing spondylitis. The chain joins TRBV27 to TRBJ1-1, with 7 bases that match TRBD1. CDR3 sequence: CASSPNRGYMNTEAFF. The CDR3 DNA follows: TGTGCCAGCAGTCCGAACAGGGGATACATGAACACTGAAGCTTTCTTT.